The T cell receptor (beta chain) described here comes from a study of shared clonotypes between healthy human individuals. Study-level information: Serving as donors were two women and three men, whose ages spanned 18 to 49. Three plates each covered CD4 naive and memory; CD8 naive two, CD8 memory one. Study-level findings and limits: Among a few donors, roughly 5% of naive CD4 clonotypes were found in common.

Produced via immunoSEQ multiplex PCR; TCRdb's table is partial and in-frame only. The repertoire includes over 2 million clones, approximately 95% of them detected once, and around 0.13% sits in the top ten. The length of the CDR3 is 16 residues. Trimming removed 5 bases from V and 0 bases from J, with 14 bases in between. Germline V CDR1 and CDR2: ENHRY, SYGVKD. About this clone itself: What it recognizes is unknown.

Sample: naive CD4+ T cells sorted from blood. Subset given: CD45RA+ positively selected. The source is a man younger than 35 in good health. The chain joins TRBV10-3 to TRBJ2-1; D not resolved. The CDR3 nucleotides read TGTGCCATCAGTCCTCTTCAGGCGCCCTCCTACAATGAGCAGTTCTTC. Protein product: CAISPLQAPSYNEQFF.